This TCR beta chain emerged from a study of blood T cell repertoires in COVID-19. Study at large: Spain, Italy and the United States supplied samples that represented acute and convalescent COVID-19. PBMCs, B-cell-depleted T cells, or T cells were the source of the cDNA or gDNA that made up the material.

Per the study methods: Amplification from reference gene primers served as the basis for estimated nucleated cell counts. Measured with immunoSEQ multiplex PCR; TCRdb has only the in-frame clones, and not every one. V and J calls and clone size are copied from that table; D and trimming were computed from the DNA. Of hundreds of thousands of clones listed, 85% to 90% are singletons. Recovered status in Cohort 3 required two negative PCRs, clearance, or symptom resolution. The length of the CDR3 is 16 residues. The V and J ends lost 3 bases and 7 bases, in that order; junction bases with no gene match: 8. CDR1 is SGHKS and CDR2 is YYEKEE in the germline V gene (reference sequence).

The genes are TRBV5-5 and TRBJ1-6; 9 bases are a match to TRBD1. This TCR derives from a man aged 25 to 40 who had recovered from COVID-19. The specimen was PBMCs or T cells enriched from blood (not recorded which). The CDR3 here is CASSSGTGFGNSPLHF. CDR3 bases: TGTGCCAGCAGCTCCGGGACAGGGTTCGGCAATTCACCCCTCCACTTT.